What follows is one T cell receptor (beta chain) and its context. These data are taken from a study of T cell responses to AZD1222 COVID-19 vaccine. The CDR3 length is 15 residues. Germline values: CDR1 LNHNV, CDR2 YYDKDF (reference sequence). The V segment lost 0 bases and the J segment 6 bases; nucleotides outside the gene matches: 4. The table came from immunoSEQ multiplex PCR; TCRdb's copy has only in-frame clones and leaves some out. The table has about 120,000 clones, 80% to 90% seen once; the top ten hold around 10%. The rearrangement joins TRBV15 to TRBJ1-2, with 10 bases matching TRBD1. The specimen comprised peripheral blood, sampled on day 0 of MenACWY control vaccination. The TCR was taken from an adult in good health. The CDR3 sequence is CATSRDGQGVNGYTF. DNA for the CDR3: TGTGCCACCAGCAGAGACGGACAGGGGGTTAATGGCTACACCTTC.